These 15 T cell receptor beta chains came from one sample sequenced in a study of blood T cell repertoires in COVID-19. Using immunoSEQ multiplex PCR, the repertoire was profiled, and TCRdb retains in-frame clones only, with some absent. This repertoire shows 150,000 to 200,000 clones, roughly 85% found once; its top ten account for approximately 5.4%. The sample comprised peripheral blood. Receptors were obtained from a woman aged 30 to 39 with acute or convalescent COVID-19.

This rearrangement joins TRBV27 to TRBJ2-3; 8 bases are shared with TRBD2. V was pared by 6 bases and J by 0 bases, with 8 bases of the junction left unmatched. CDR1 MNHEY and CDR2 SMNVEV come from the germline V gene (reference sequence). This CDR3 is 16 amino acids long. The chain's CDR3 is CASRLSSGLSTDTQYF. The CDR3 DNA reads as TGTGCCAGCAGACTTTCTAGCGGGCTGAGCACAGATACGCAGTATTTT.

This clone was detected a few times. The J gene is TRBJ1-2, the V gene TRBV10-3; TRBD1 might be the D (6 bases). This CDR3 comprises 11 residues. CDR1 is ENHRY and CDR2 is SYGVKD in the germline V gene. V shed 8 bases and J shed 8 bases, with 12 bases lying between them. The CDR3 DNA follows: TGTGCCATCCACTTACAGGGAGGCTACACCTTC. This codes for CAIHLQGGYTF.

CDR3 DNA sequence: TGTGCCAGCAGCGCCAATAAGGGGGAGTCAAGGAACACTGAAGCTTTCTTT. Encoded protein: CASSANKGESRNTEAFF. The V gene is TRBV9, the J gene TRBJ1-1, with D perhaps matching TRBD1 (6 bases). Trimming removed 3 bases from V and 1 base from J, with 19 bases in between. The length of the CDR3 is 17 residues. Germline V gives CDR1 SGDLS, CDR2 YYNGEE.

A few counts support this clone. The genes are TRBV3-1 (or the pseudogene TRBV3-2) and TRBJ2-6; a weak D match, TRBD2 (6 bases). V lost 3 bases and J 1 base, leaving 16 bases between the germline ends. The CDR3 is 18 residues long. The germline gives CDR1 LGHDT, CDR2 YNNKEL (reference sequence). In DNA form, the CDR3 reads TGTGCCAGCAGCCACAATAGGGGAGGTACATCTGGGGCCAACGTCCTGACTTTC. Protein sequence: CASSHNRGGTSGANVLTF.

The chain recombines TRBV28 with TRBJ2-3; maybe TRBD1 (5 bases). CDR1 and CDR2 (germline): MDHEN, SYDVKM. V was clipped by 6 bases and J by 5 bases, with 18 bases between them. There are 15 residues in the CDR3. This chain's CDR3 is CASSSPAGLGDTQYF. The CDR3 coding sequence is TGTGCCAGCAGCTCGCCCGCAGGGTTGGGAGATACGCAGTATTTT.

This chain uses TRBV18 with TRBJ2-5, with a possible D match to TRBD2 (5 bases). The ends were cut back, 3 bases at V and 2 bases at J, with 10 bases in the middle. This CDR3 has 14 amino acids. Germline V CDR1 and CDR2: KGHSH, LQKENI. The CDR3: CASSPGLKQETQYF. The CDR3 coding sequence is TGTGCCAGCTCACCTGGACTCAAACAAGAGACCCAGTACTTC.

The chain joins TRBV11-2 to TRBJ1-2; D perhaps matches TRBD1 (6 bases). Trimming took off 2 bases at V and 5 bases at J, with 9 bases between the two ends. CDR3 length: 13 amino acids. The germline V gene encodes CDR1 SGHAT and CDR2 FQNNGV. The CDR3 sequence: CASSLPGAYGYTF. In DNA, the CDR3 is TGTGCCAGCAGCTTACCAGGGGCTTATGGCTACACCTTC.

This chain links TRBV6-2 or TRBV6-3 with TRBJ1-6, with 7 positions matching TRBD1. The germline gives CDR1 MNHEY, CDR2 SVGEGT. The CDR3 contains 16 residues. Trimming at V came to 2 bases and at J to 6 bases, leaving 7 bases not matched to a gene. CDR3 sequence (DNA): TGTGCCAGCAGTTACCCCATGGGACAGAGTAATTCACCCCTCCACTTT. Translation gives CASSYPMGQSNSPLHF.

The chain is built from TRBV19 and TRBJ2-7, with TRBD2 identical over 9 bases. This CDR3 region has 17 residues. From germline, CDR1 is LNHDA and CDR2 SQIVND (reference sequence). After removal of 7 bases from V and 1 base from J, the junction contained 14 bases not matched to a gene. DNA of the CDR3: TGTGCCAGTAAACAGCAAGCGGGAGGCTCGACATCCTACGAGCAGTACTTC. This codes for CASKQQAGGSTSYEQYF. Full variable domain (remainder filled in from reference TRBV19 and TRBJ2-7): DGGITQSPKYLFRKEGQNVTLSCEQNLNHDAMYWYRQDPGQGLRLIYYSQIVNDFQKGDIAEGYSVSREKKESFPLTVTSAQKNPTAFYLCASKQQAGGSTSYEQYFGPGTRLTVT.

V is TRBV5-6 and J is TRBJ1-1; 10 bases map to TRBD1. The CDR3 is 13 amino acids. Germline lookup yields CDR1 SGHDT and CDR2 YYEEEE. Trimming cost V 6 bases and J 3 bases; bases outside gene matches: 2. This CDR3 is CASTDRGHTEAFF. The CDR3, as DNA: TGTGCCAGCACCGACAGGGGGCACACTGAAGCTTTCTTT.

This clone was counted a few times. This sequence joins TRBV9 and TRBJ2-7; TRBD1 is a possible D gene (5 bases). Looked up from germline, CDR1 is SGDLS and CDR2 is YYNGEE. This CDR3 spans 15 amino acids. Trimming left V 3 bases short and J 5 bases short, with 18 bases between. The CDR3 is CASSASGAAINEQYF. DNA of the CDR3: TGTGCCAGCAGCGCCAGTGGGGCGGCCATCAACGAGCAGTACTTC.

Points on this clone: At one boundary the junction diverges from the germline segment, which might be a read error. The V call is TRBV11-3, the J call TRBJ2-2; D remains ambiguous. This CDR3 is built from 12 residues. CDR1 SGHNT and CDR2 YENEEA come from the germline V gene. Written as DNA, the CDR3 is TGTGCCAGCAGTCAGAACGCCGGGGAGCTGTTTTTT. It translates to CASSQNAGELFF.

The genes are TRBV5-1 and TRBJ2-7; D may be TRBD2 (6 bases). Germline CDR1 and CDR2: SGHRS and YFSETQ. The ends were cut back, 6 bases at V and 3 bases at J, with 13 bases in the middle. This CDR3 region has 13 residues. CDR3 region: CASKRGSYYEQYF. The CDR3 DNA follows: TGCGCCAGCAAACGGGGGTCCTACTACGAGCAGTACTTC.

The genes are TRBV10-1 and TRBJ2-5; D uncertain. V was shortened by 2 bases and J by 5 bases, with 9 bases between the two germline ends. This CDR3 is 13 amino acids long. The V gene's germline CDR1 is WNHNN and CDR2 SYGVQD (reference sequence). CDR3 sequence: CASSETYGETQYF. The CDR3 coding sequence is TGCGCCAGCAGTGAGACCTACGGGGAGACCCAGTACTTC.

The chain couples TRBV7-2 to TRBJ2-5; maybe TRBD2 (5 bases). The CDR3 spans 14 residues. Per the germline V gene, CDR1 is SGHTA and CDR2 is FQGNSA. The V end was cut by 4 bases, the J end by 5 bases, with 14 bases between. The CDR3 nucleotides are TGTGCCAGCAGCTACTCCAGCGGAAGCGAGACCCAGTACTTC. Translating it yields CASSYSSGSETQYF.